This passage covers 5 T cell receptor beta chains from one sample sequenced in a study of cytomegalovirus exposure and HLA in healthy donors. The PCR was carried out with 60 Vbeta primers and 13 Jbeta primers. The repertoire was sequenced with immunoSEQ multiplex PCR; TCRdb's copy has only in-frame clones and lacks some. The sample has roughly 120,000 clones; around 77% are singletons. Material for sequencing was PBMCs. Receptors were obtained from a woman aged 35 to 49 in good health and CMV-seropositive.

The chain joins TRBV10-1 to TRBJ2-2; TRBD2 matches at 11 bases. From germline, CDR1 is WNHNN and CDR2 SYGVQD (reference sequence). The CDR3 is 16 residues long. V trimming: 5 bases; J trimming: 1 base; junction bases outside the gene matches: 3. This chain's CDR3 is CASSPGTSGNTGELFF. The CDR3 DNA sequence: TGCGCCAGCAGTCCCGGGACTAGCGGGAACACCGGGGAGCTGTTTTTT.

V and J are TRBV10-3 and TRBJ2-5; TRBD2 matches at 13 bases. V shed 6 bases and J 2 bases; nucleotides not matched to a gene: 6. CDR1 is ENHRY and CDR2 is SYGVKD in the germline V gene. This CDR3 contains 16 residues. CDR3 sequence (DNA): TGTGCCATCAGAGCTCCGGGACTAGCGGGACAAGAGACCCAGTACTTC. Protein product: CAIRAPGLAGQETQYF.

The chain links TRBV14 to TRBJ2-1; D might be TRBD1 (6 bases). Trimming stripped 0 bases from V and 11 bases from J, with 14 bases between. This CDR3 spans 14 amino acids. The V gene's germline CDR1 is SGHDN and CDR2 FVKESK. As DNA, the CDR3 is TGTGCCAGCAGCCAAGATCTAGGGGGTTACAAGCAGTTCTTC. This translates into CASSQDLGGYKQFF.

In regard to this clone: The identical CDR3 is also encoded by other nucleotide sequences in the sample. The chain is built from TRBV28 and TRBJ1-2, with D tentatively TRBD1 (6 bases). Germline-derived CDR1 and CDR2 are MDHEN and SYDVKM. The CDR3 spans 14 residues. V shed 5 bases and J shed 1 base, with 11 bases lying between them. Written as DNA, the CDR3 is TGTGCCAGCAGTCCTGGACAGTTTAACTATGGCTACACCTTC. Its protein product is CASSPGQFNYGYTF.

The V and J genes are TRBV19 and TRBJ1-2; D is uncertain. Trimming left V 6 bases short and J 5 bases short, with 19 bases between. The CDR3 has 15 residues. Germline CDR1 and CDR2: LNHDA and SQIVND (reference sequence). CDR3: CASRSLTGEHYGYTF. The DNA for the CDR3 is TGTGCCAGTAGGTCCTTGACGGGAGAACATTATGGCTACACCTTC.